This is a list of T cell receptor beta chains from one sample in a study of shared clonotypes between healthy human individuals. Only in-frame clones appear in the TCRdb table, and some are missing; sequencing was by immunoSEQ multiplex PCR. The table has some 2.4 million clones, roughly 93% seen once; the top ten hold approximately 0.36%. Sequencing used naive CD4+ T cells from PBMCs. The receptor source for this set is a man aged 18 to 30 in good health. Some clones in this sample may be carry-over from other donors' samples. The CDR3 runs from the conserved cysteine through the conserved F or W. A D gene is named only where the DNA matches it firmly. Clone size is not always given. Where it is, it says once, few, many or a class for expanded clones.

d_call,v_call,clone_size,j_call,cdr3_nt,cdr3_aa
.,TRBV10-1,.,TRBJ2-3,TGCGCCAGCAGTGACTATCGACAACCCACAGATACGCAGTATTTT,CASSDYRQPTDTQYF
.,TRBV5-1,.,TRBJ2-3,TGCGCCAGCAGCGCCCCCTACCGGGACAACCTGAGAGATACGCAGTATTTT,CASSAPYRDNLRDTQYF
.,TRBV30,.,TRBJ1-3,TGTGCCTGGAGCGAACAGGGCTCTGGAAACACCATATATTTT,CAWSEQGSGNTIYF
.,TRBV11-2,.,TRBJ2-7,TGTGCCAGCAGCTTAGAACGGACACGTTACTCCTACGAGCAGTACTTC,CASSLERTRYSYEQYF
TRBD2,TRBV10-1,.,TRBJ2-1,TGCGCCATTACCTCCAGGACTAGTCCCTACAATGAGCAGTTCTTC,CAITSRTSPYNEQFF
TRBD2,TRBV2,.,TRBJ2-1,TGTGCCAGCAGCCCGGGACTAGCGAATTCTTACAATGAGCAGTTCTTC,CASSPGLANSYNEQFF
TRBD1,TRBV7-9,.,TRBJ2-3,TGTGCCAGCAGCCGGGGACAGGGGGGCACAGATACGCAGTATTTT,CASSRGQGGTDTQYF
.,TRBV11-2,.,TRBJ2-3,TGTGCCAGCAGCTTAGGATCGGGTACAGATACGCAGTATTTT,CASSLGSGTDTQYF
TRBD1,TRBV7-2,.,TRBJ1-1,TGTGCCAGCAGCCAACCTTCCTCTCCGGGACAGGGGTTTGAAGCTTTCTTT,CASSQPSSPGQGFEAFF
TRBD2,TRBV9,.,TRBJ2-7,TGTGCCAGCAGCGTAGGTCTTGGGACTAGCGGGGGGCAGGGTGAGCAGTACTTC,CASSVGLGTSGGQGEQYF
.,TRBV5-6,.,TRBJ2-1,TGTGCCAGCAGCCCCGAAATCGGGGTATTCTACAATGAGCAGTTCTTC,CASSPEIGVFYNEQFF
TRBD2,TRBV5-4,.,TRBJ2-3,TGTGCCAGCAGCACGGGAGGGCCGAAAGATACGCAGTATTTT,CASSTGGPKDTQYF
TRBD2,TRBV7-2,.,TRBJ2-3,TGTGCCAGCAGCTTAATAGCGGGAGTGACAGATACGCAGTATTTT,CASSLIAGVTDTQYF
.,TRBV6-1,once,TRBJ2-4,TGTGCCAGCAGTGTACCCGCTTGGGACGAAAACATTCAGTACTTC,CASSVPAWDENIQYF
.,TRBV9,once,TRBJ1-3,TGTGCCAGCAGCCCGCGACAGAGCTCTGGAAACACCATATATTTT,CASSPRQSSGNTIYF
.,TRBV7-9,.,TRBJ2-7,TGTGCCAGCAGCTTACCTCGACAGGGAGGGGGCTACGAGCAGTACTTC,CASSLPRQGGGYEQYF
TRBD2,TRBV6-5,.,TRBJ2-7,TGTGCCAGCAGACAAGGACTAGCCATAGCCTACGAGCAGTACTTC,CASRQGLAIAYEQYF
TRBD2,TRBV4-2,.,TRBJ2-5,TGTGCCAGCAGCCAAGAATTAGCGGGAGGTTATGAGACCCAGTACTTC,CASSQELAGGYETQYF
.,TRBV11-2,once,TRBJ2-3,TGTGCCAGCAGATCGAGACAGGCAAGAGAGTATTTT,CASRSRQAREYF
.,TRBV7-9,.,TRBJ2-7,TGTGCCAGCAGCTCAACATATGAGGCCTACGAGCAGTACTTC,CASSSTYEAYEQYF
.,TRBV6-1,.,TRBJ2-7,TGTGCCAGCAGGGGGTGGGACTCCTACTACGAGCAGTACTTC,CASRGWDSYYEQYF
.,TRBV5-1,.,TRBJ2-1,TGCGCCAGCAGCTTGGACTCACCCGGCGGTGAGCAGTTCTTC,CASSLDSPGGEQFF
.,TRBV5-1,.,TRBJ2-3,TGCGCCAGCAGCTTGACCCTGGCAGATACGCAGTATTTT,CASSLTLADTQYF
.,TRBV28,.,TRBJ1-4,TGTGCCAGCCGAAGAGGACTCTCTAGTCTTGAAAAACTGTTTTTT,CASRRGLSSLEKLFF
.,TRBV6-5,.,TRBJ1-6,TGTGCCAGCAGTTACTCAGTGGTAGGGTCACCCCTCCACTTT,CASSYSVVGSPLHF
TRBD2,TRBV11-2,.,TRBJ2-5,TGTGCCAGCAGCCCGGGACTAGCACGGGAGACCCAGTACTTC,CASSPGLARETQYF
.,TRBV5-4,once,TRBJ1-2,TGTGCCAGCAGCTCGTCGCCGCGGGATGGCTACACCTTC,CASSSSPRDGYTF
.,TRBV6-1,.,TRBJ2-7,TGTGCCAGCAGACGAGGGCCATCCTACGAGCAGTACTTC,CASRRGPSYEQYF
.,TRBV19,.,TRBJ1-1,TGTGCCAGTACCTCCCCGCGGATTGAAGCTTTCTTT,CASTSPRIEAFF
.,TRBV6-5,.,TRBJ1-3,TGTGCCATCCGTCCCGTGGTTGAAAACACCATATATTTT,CAIRPVVENTIYF
.,TRBV28,.,TRBJ1-5,TGTGCCAGCAGTTGGGCAGGGGGCAATCAGCCCCAGCATTTT,CASSWAGGNQPQHF
.,TRBV18,.,TRBJ1-3,TGTGCCAGCTCATCCGTAGACACCATATATTTT,CASSSVDTIYF
.,TRBV20-1,few,TRBJ1-1,TGCAGTGCCAGGCGTGACACTGAAGCTTTCTTT,CSARRDTEAFF
.,TRBV7-3,.,TRBJ2-3,TGTGCCAGCAGCCCTACTGGGGGGGATACGCAGTATTTT,CASSPTGGDTQYF
.,TRBV7-2,.,TRBJ2-2,TGTGCCAGCAGCCGATTACGAGGATCGGCCGGGGAGCTGTTTTTT,CASSRLRGSAGELFF
.,TRBV19,.,TRBJ1-5,TGTGCCAGTAGTATAGATCTTTACGGACAGAGCAGTAGCAATCAGCCCCAGCATTTT,CASSIDLYGQSSSNQPQHF
TRBD1,TRBV5-6,.,TRBJ1-2,TGTGCCAGCAGCTTGACAGGGGGAGCCTATGGCTACACCTTC,CASSLTGGAYGYTF
.,TRBV4-3,.,TRBJ1-3,TGCGCCAGCAGCCGGGGTGCTGGAAACACCATATATTTT,CASSRGAGNTIYF
TRBD1,TRBV6-5,few,TRBJ2-7,TGTGCCAGCAGACGACAGGGTCCCCTTTACGAGCAGTACTTC,CASRRQGPLYEQYF
.,TRBV5-1,.,TRBJ1-1,TGCGCCAGCAGCTTGGTGGAGGGCAGGAACACTGAAGCTTTCTTT,CASSLVEGRNTEAFF
TRBD2,TRBV30,.,TRBJ2-5,TGTGCCTGGAGTGAATTTGCGGGAGTCAAAGAGACCCAGTACTTC,CAWSEFAGVKETQYF
.,TRBV29-1,.,TRBJ2-2,TGCAGCGTTGCCCGTAACGCCGGGGAGCTGTTTTTT,CSVARNAGELFF